These 5 T cell receptor beta chains came from one sample sequenced in a study of blood T cell repertoires in COVID-19. Some clones are missing from TCRdb's copy, which holds only in-frame ones; the method was immunoSEQ multiplex PCR. The sample includes tens of thousands of clones, approximately 84% of them seen just once. The specimen was peripheral blood. The receptors were sampled from a man in his 70s with COVID-19, enrolled during active disease.

The chain uses TRBV11-3 and TRBJ1-5, with D tentatively TRBD1 (5 bases). The CDR3 is 17 amino acids. Germline V lookup: CDR1 SGHNT, CDR2 YENEEA. Between the trimmed V and J ends, which lost 0 bases and 0 bases, there was a span of 12 bases. CDR3: CASSLEGGGTSNQPQHF. DNA of the CDR3: TGTGCCAGCAGCTTAGAGGGCGGGGGTACTAGCAATCAGCCCCAGCATTTT.

For the CDR3, the DNA is TGTGCCAGCAGCTTGGACAGGGGAACCTACAATGAGCAGTTCTTC. Amino acids: CASSLDRGTYNEQFF. The chain recombines TRBV7-2 with TRBJ2-1, with TRBD1 matching 9 bases. This CDR3 region has 15 residues. The J segment lost 2 bases and the V segment lost 3 bases, leaving 2 bases of the junction unmatched. Germline lookup yields CDR1 SGHTA and CDR2 FQGNSA.

V gene TRBV19 combines with J gene TRBJ2-7, with TRBD1 matching 7 bases. The CDR3 runs to 14 residues. The junction had 3 bases not matched to a gene; V was cut back by 2 bases and J by 2 bases. CDR1 LNHDA and CDR2 SQIVND come from the germline V gene (reference sequence). The CDR3 DNA sequence: TGTGCCAGTAGTATAAAACAGGGGACCTACGAGCAGTACTTC. Residues: CASSIKQGTYEQYF.

The rearrangement uses TRBV29-1 and TRBJ2-1; D is unclear. Trimming pared 5 bases from V and 6 bases from J, leaving 11 bases between. The CDR3 contains 12 residues. Germline V gene sequence: CDR1 SQVTM, CDR2 ANQGSEA. The CDR3 nucleotides are TGCAGCGTTAGTCAAGTCAGCAATGAGCAGTTCTTC. Translated, it gives CSVSQVSNEQFF.

The chain is built from TRBV27 and TRBJ2-3; 13 bases map to TRBD2. The junction had 5 bases not matched to a gene; V was cut back by 3 bases and J by 5 bases. There are 16 residues in the CDR3. The germline CDR1 and CDR2 sequences are MNHEY and SMNVEV (reference sequence). This chain's CDR3 is CASSLTSGRILDTQYF. CDR3 DNA: TGTGCCAGCAGTTTGACTAGCGGGAGGATCCTAGATACGCAGTATTTT.